The 10 T cell receptor beta chains in this list originate from one sample, sequenced in a study of CD8 T cells in ankylosing spondylitis. Study results and caveats: Ankylosing spondylitis blood seemed to carry a telltale TCR beta motif made of eight or nine highly homologous variants.

The antigens of these receptors remain unknown. Using its own MiXCR run on the 5' RACE reads, TCRdb lists one record per CDR3 protein. The sample yields 470,000 or so distinct CDR3 sequences, approximately 26% seen once. Sequencing was performed on blood, either unsorted or a sorted T cell fraction (not recorded which). These receptors all stem from a male donor with ankylosing spondylitis.

This clonotype was counted a few times. This chain connects TRBV4-2 to TRBJ2-4, with 8 bases that match TRBD2. Germline assignment: CDR1 LGHNA and CDR2 YNFKEQ. The trim removed 1 base at V and 1 base at J, leaving 3 bases unmatched. CDR3 length: 16 amino acids. The CDR3 DNA sequence: TGTGCCAGCAGCCAAGTGAGCGGGAGTGCCAAAAACATTCAGTACTTC. Its translation is CASSQVSGSAKNIQYF.

This clonotype turned up a few times. J is TRBJ2-5 and V is TRBV20-1; 8 bases are shared with TRBD2. Germline CDR1 is DFQATT and CDR2 is SNEGSKA (reference sequence). There are 17 residues in the CDR3. The junction had 15 bases not matched to a gene; V was cut back by 4 bases and J by 2 bases. The CDR3 loop reads CSANWASGQFAQETQYF. CDR3 in DNA: TGCAGTGCTAACTGGGCTAGCGGGCAATTTGCTCAAGAGACCCAGTACTTC.

This chain links TRBV12-3 or TRBV12-4 with TRBJ2-7, with 8 bases identical to TRBD2. There are 13 residues in the CDR3. The J segment lost 6 bases and the V segment lost 8 bases, leaving 9 bases of the junction unmatched. The CDR3 loop is CASRRGGAGEQYV. The CDR3 nucleotides read TGTGCCAGCCGCCGGGGGGGGGCAGGCGAGCAGTACGTC.

This chain connects TRBV7-8 to TRBJ2-2, with a possible D match to TRBD1 (5 bases). The germline CDR1 and CDR2 sequences are SGHVS and FQNEAQ. The CDR3 is 16 residues long. V shed 1 base and J shed 5 bases, with 14 bases lying between them. Written as DNA, the CDR3 is TGTGCCAGCAGCTTAGGGGGCTCCACCGGGACCGGGGAGCTGTTTTTT. It yields the protein CASSLGGSTGTGELFF.

The V call is TRBV10-3, the J call TRBJ2-1, with 12 bases aligning to TRBD2. The CDR3 covers 14 residues. Trimming at V came to 10 bases and at J to 6 bases, leaving 7 bases not matched to a gene. CDR1 and CDR2 from the germline V gene are ENHRY and SYGVKD. CDR3 in amino acids: CASHGLAGFNEQFF. The DNA of the CDR3 is TGTGCCAGCCACGGACTAGCGGGGTTCAATGAGCAGTTCTTC.

This clonotype came up a few times. The rearrangement links TRBV7-6 to TRBJ1-3; D gene uncertain. The V end lost 5 bases, the J end lost 0 bases, and 11 bases lay between the germline ends. Per germline, CDR1 SGHVS and CDR2 FNYEAQ. CDR3 size: 15 residues. CDR3 in amino acids: CASSVGLNSGNTIYF. CDR3 in DNA: TGTGCCAGCAGCGTTGGACTGAACTCTGGAAACACCATATATTTT.

CDR3 DNA sequence: TGCAGTGCTAAGTCGAGGGGTTACACCGGGGAGCTGTTTTTT. Its protein product is CSAKSRGYTGELFF. The chain uses TRBV20-1 and TRBJ2-2; D could derive from TRBD1 or TRBD2 (5 bases each). The CDR3 contains 14 residues. V was trimmed by 4 bases and J by 3 bases, leaving 12 bases between them. Germline CDR1 reads DFQATT; CDR2 reads SNEGSKA (reference sequence).

This clonotype was observed a few times. The rearrangement uses TRBV29-1 and TRBJ2-3; D is perhaps TRBD1 or TRBD2 (5 bases each). The V end was cut by 4 bases, the J end by 3 bases, with 14 bases between. The CDR3 has 14 amino acids. CDR1 and CDR2 (germline): SQVTM, ANQGSEA. Here the CDR3 DNA reads TGCAGCGTTGTACAGGTAGCGCTTACAGATACGCAGTATTTT. Protein sequence: CSVVQVALTDTQYF.

The rearrangement joins TRBV11-2 to TRBJ2-7, with D perhaps matching TRBD2 (6 bases). V shed 4 bases and J shed 8 bases, with 18 bases lying between them. CDR1 is SGHAT and CDR2 is FQNNGV in the germline V gene. The CDR3 loop spans 14 amino acids. This CDR3 is CASSWGFGSGQQYV. The CDR3 DNA is TGTGCCAGCAGCTGGGGGTTCGGGAGTGGACAGCAGTACGTC.

This clonotype was counted at least ten times. V usage is TRBV7-2 and J usage is TRBJ2-7, with 8 bases matching TRBD2. The CDR3 is 15 residues long. J was trimmed by 5 bases and V by 5 bases; bases with no gene match: 11. Germline lookup yields CDR1 SGHTA and CDR2 FQGNSA. The CDR3 is CASSPGRAPWDEQYF. In DNA, the CDR3 is TGTGCCAGCAGCCCCGGGAGGGCCCCCTGGGACGAGCAGTACTTC.